This T cell receptor beta chain was documented in a study of T cell responses to AZD1222 COVID-19 vaccine. Findings of the study overall: White British donors predominated, females outnumbered males, and clonal diversity was possibly underestimated. Two AZD1222 administrations were followed by greater Spike-specific TCR breadth and depth.

Researchers grouped second doses given at about 4 or about 12 weeks into one pool. Remarks on this clone: The antigen is undetermined.

Clones were read by immunoSEQ multiplex PCR, and TCRdb kept only the in-frame ones, dropping some. The table lists about 48,000 clones, 75% to 90% of them singletons. Between the trimmed V and J ends, which lost 3 bases and 4 bases, there was a span of 16 bases. Germline assignment: CDR1 KGHDR and CDR2 SFDVKD. The CDR3 is 16 amino acids. The sample in question was peripheral blood, obtained 28 days after the second AZD1222 dose. This rearrangement joins TRBV24-1 to TRBJ2-3; no reliable D call. The clonotype comes from an adult who received the AZD1222 COVID-19 vaccine. CDR3 amino acids: CATSDAYAKDADTQYF. The CDR3 DNA is TGTGCCACCAGTGATGCTTACGCTAAGGACGCAGATACGCAGTATTTT.